The present entry profiles one T cell receptor (beta chain) with its context. Its antigen remains unknown. The germline V and J ends were trimmed by 4 bases and 4 bases, with 14 bases remaining between them. CDR3 length equals 15 residues. TCRdb re-called the reads through MiXCR, storing one row per CDR3 protein. The sample consists of 570,000 or so distinct CDR3 sequences, under 45% of them appearing once. The data derive from a study of T cell repertoires in cytomegalovirus infection. As for the study in general: It can be stated that public TCR beta signatures indicated CMV infection as well as a matching HLA type. Broader study findings: Cumulative public TCR beta family frequency identified CMV carriers with the relevant HLA. In two of eight donors, the top clonotype was HLA-C-restricted CMV-specific.

The sequence derives from a human donor in good health (CMV status not recorded). Some clones in this sample may be carry-over from other donors' samples. Sequencing used cultured PBMCs, obtained from culture after CMV antigen stimulation. V is TRBV12-3 or TRBV12-4 and J is TRBJ1-5; possible D gene TRBD1, 6 bases. CDR3 bases: TGTGCCAGCAGTTCTTATGGGGGCGGGAATCAGCCCCAGCATTTT. The encoded protein is CASSSYGGGNQPQHF.